This T cell receptor beta chain was sequenced for a study of blood T cell repertoires in COVID-19. About the study: Both acute and convalescent COVID-19 samples were obtained from the United States, Italy and Spain. From T cells, B-cell-depleted T cells, or PBMCs came the material, which was cDNA or gDNA.

Germline loops: CDR1 SGHTA, CDR2 FQGNSA. This CDR3 is 16 amino acids long. Trimming took off 5 bases at V and 9 bases at J, with 25 bases between the two ends. Enrollment of patients from Seattle took place during active infection, with longitudinal follow-up. In the study's own analysis: Reference gene primer amplification gave estimated nucleated cell counts. Generated by immunoSEQ multiplex PCR, the TCRdb table keeps only in-frame clones and is missing some. The DNA gave D and trimming, while V, J and clone size come from that table. In the table there are some 190,000 clones, around 85% of which are singletons.

The V call is TRBV7-2, the J call TRBJ1-1; the D gene is possibly TRBD1 (5 bases). The sample consisted of peripheral blood. The TCR sequence derives from a man older than 75 with COVID-19, enrolled during active disease. The CDR3 coding sequence is TGTGCCAGCAGCCGCTCATCTAAATTACAGGACCTTAAAGCTTTCTTT. Translating gives CASSRSSKLQDLKAFF. Complete variable domain (other parts from reference TRBV7-2 and TRBJ1-1): GAGVSQSPSNKVTEKGKDVELRCDPISGHTALYWYRQSLGQGLEFLIYFQGNSAPDKSGLPSDRFSAERTGGSVSTLTIQRTQQEDSAVYLCASSRSSKLQDLKAFFGQGTRLTVV.